The T cell receptor beta chain under discussion was sequenced for a study of spatial heterogeneity in lung cancer. Study information: An average of more than ten raw reads was observed per unique TCR and UMI combination.

Specified time point: sample taken at primary tumor resection. No cells were sorted before sequencing. The whole RNA sequenced was extracted from tumor, nontumor lung or frozen PBMC. The donors, about 74 patients with untreated early-stage non-small cell lung cancer, provided the samples. With regard to this clonotype: What it binds is not known.

TCR cDNA molecules were tagged individually, and each one carried a unique molecular identifier. TCRdb analysed the 5' RACE reads with MiXCR anew, one entry per CDR3 protein. The data contain 50,000 or so distinct CDR3 sequences, less than 8.5% of them singletons. Per germline, CDR1 KGHSH and CDR2 LQKENI. The CDR3 sequence is 18 residues long. Trimming removed 5 bases from V and 1 base from J; junction bases left unmatched: 12. Whole-study results and caveats: Relative to follow-up, resection was when ubiquitous expanded tumor TCRs appeared more in blood.

The material sequenced was PBMCs, taken at surgery. The V and J genes are TRBV18 and TRBJ1-1; 11 bases fit TRBD1. This sequence was found in a female donor with early-stage non-small cell lung cancer. The CDR3 region has the DNA TGTGCCAGCTCATTGATAGGACAGGGGGCGTCCTCGAACACTGAAGCTTTCTTT. This encodes CASSLIGQGASSNTEAFF.